This is a list of T cell receptor beta chains from one sample in a study of beta chain features in type 1 diabetes. This table comes from immunoSEQ multiplex PCR, and its TCRdb copy is limited to in-frame clones, with some not included. This sample has about 250,000 clones, with 13% to 15% found just once. The sequenced sample consisted of naive CD4+ T cells from blood. The receptors were sampled from a woman in her forties in good health. CDR3s include the opening cysteine and the closing phenylalanine or tryptophan. Fields, in order: V gene, J gene, clone size, D gene, CDR3 protein, CDR3 DNA. D genes are given only for firm matches. Clone sizes are given selectively: once, few, many, or a class where the clone is expanded.

v_gene: TRBV28
j_gene: TRBJ2-2
abundance: few
d_gene: -
CDR3aa: CASTGRGYTGELFF
CDR3nt: TGTGCCAGCACCGGGCGCGGGTACACCGGGGAGCTGTTTTTT

v_gene: TRBV6-5
j_gene: TRBJ2-5
abundance: -
d_gene: -
CDR3aa: CASSYGAAETQYF
CDR3nt: TGTGCCAGCAGTTACGGGGCTGCAGAGACCCAGTACTTC

v_gene: TRBV6-5
j_gene: TRBJ1-1
abundance: -
d_gene: -
CDR3aa: CASCTSRSGTEAFF
CDR3nt: TGTGCCAGCTGCACGTCTAGATCGGGGACTGAAGCTTTCTTT

v_gene: TRBV11-1
j_gene: TRBJ2-5
abundance: -
d_gene: -
CDR3aa: CASSLHVLAGQETQYF
CDR3nt: TGTGCCAGCAGCTTGCATGTGCTTGCAGGGCAAGAGACCCAGTACTTC

v_gene: TRBV5-1
j_gene: TRBJ2-1
abundance: -
d_gene: -
CDR3aa: CASSQAGGTTEQFF
CDR3nt: TGCGCCAGCAGCCAGGCGGGCGGAACCACCGAGCAGTTCTTC

v_gene: TRBV4-1
j_gene: TRBJ2-1
abundance: -
d_gene: -
CDR3aa: CASSQDSQHNEQFF
CDR3nt: TGCGCCAGCAGCCAAGATTCACAACACAATGAGCAGTTCTTC

v_gene: TRBV10-1
j_gene: TRBJ2-1
abundance: once
d_gene: TRBD2
CDR3aa: CASSEWGSASGENEQFF
CDR3nt: TGCGCCAGCAGTGAGTGGGGATCGGCTAGCGGGGAGAATGAGCAGTTCTTC

v_gene: TRBV18
j_gene: TRBJ2-7
abundance: -
d_gene: -
CDR3aa: CASSPPAGPYEQYF
CDR3nt: TGTGCCAGCTCACCACCTGCGGGGCCCTACGAGCAGTACTTC

v_gene: TRBV6-4
j_gene: TRBJ2-7
abundance: -
d_gene: TRBD1
CDR3aa: CASVYRGLVEQYF
CDR3nt: TGTGCCAGCGTCTACAGGGGCTTGGTCGAGCAGTACTTC

v_gene: TRBV7-9
j_gene: TRBJ2-2
abundance: -
d_gene: TRBD2
CDR3aa: CASSARLAGPINTGELFF
CDR3nt: TGTGCCAGCAGCGCGCGACTAGCGGGGCCGATAAACACCGGGGAGCTGTTTTTT

v_gene: TRBV7-9
j_gene: TRBJ2-3
abundance: few
d_gene: -
CDR3aa: CASSLAAGAGTDTQYF
CDR3nt: TGTGCCAGCAGCTTAGCTGCGGGGGCTGGCACAGATACGCAGTATTTT

v_gene: TRBV27
j_gene: TRBJ2-5
abundance: -
d_gene: TRBD1
CDR3aa: CASREQGWETQYF
CDR3nt: TGTGCCAGCAGAGAACAGGGGTGGGAGACCCAGTACTTC

v_gene: TRBV11-2
j_gene: TRBJ2-7
abundance: -
d_gene: -
CDR3aa: CASRKLERHEQYF
CDR3nt: TGTGCCAGCAGAAAACTAGAACGCCACGAGCAGTACTTC

v_gene: TRBV7-8
j_gene: TRBJ2-7
abundance: -
d_gene: TRBD1
CDR3aa: CASSLVVDRGYEQYF
CDR3nt: TGTGCCAGCAGCTTAGTGGTTGACAGGGGCTACGAGCAGTACTTC

v_gene: TRBV9
j_gene: TRBJ1-2
abundance: few
d_gene: -
CDR3aa: CASSAPGQNYGYTF
CDR3nt: TGTGCCAGCAGCGCCCCCGGACAAAACTATGGCTACACCTTC

v_gene: TRBV12-5
j_gene: TRBJ2-7
abundance: few
d_gene: TRBD2
CDR3aa: CASGRGLAAPSEQYF
CDR3nt: TGTGCTAGTGGCCGGGGACTAGCGGCCCCGTCCGAGCAGTACTTC

v_gene: TRBV4-1
j_gene: TRBJ2-5
abundance: few
d_gene: TRBD2
CDR3aa: CASSHGTSGGVRETQYF
CDR3nt: TGCGCCAGCAGCCACGGCACTAGCGGGGGGGTCCGGGAGACCCAGTACTTC

v_gene: TRBV2
j_gene: TRBJ1-1
abundance: -
d_gene: -
CDR3aa: CASSGLGHPNTEAFF
CDR3nt: TGTGCCAGCAGTGGCTTGGGACACCCGAACACTGAAGCTTTCTTT

v_gene: TRBV18
j_gene: TRBJ1-1
abundance: few
d_gene: -
CDR3aa: CASSPQGMNTEAFF
CDR3nt: TGTGCCAGCTCACCCCAGGGGATGAACACTGAAGCTTTCTTT

v_gene: TRBV6-4
j_gene: TRBJ1-2
abundance: -
d_gene: -
CDR3aa: CASREGISYGYTF
CDR3nt: TGTGCCAGCAGGGAGGGTATTTCCTATGGCTACACCTTC